Reported below is one TCR beta chain. Per germline, CDR1 SEHNR and CDR2 FQNEAQ (reference sequence). The J segment lost 15 bases and the V segment lost 1 base, leaving 9 bases of the junction unmatched. The CDR3 covers 14 residues. The data were taken from a study of T cell changes during pregnancy in multiple sclerosis. The table came from immunoSEQ multiplex PCR; TCRdb's copy has only in-frame clones and leaves some out. Counted here are 75,000 to 100,000 clones, 91% occurring once; the ten biggest clones make up approximately 1.6%. The material sequenced was peripheral blood, taken after pregnancy. The chain has TRBV7-9 and TRBJ2-1; 10 bases agree with TRBD1. The TCR sequence derives from a female donor in good health, enrolled as a control in a pregnancy study. This CDR3 is CASSLVTPGQGPFF. The CDR3 nucleotides read TGTGCCAGCAGCTTAGTTACCCCGGGACAGGGGCCGTTCTTC.